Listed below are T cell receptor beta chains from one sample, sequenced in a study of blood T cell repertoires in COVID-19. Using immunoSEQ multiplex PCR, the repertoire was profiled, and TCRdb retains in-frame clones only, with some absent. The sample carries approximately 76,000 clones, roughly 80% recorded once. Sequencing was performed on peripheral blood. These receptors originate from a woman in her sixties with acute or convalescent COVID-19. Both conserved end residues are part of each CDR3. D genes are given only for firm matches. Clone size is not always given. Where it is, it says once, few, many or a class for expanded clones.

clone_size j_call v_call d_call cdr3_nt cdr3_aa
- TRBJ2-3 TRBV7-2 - TGTGCCAGCAGCTTAGGGTTGGCCACAGATACGCAGTATTTT CASSLGLATDTQYF
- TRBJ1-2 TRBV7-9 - TGTGCCAGCAGCTTAGGGGGCGCTGACTATGGCTACACCTTC CASSLGGADYGYTF
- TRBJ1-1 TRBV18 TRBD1 TGTGCCAGCTCACGCGGGACAGGGTGGACTGAAGCTTTCTTT CASSRGTGWTEAFF
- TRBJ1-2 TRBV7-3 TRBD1 TGTGCCAGCAGCTTATTATGGACAGGGGGAGATGGCTACACCTTC CASSLLWTGGDGYTF
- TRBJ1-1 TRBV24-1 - TGTGCCACCAGTGTCGGGAGATTGGACACTGAAGCTTTCTTT CATSVGRLDTEAFF
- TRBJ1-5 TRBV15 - TGTGCCACTCTAAGCCCTTCGGAGGCGCGGCCCCAGCATTTT CATLSPSEARPQHF
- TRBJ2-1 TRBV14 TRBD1 TGTGCCAGCAGCCAGGACAGGGAGAGGAGGAATGAGCAGTTCTTC CASSQDRERRNEQFF
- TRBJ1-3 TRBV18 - TGTGCCAGCTCCTTCGGGACTGCGGGCTCTGGAAACACCATATATTTT CASSFGTAGSGNTIYF
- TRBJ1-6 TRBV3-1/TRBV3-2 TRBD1 TGTGCCAGCAGCCCGGGACAGGGGACCTCACCCCTCCACTTT CASSPGQGTSPLHF
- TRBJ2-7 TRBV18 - TGTGCCAGCTCACCAGGCTCCCAGGGATTCTACGAGCAGTACTTC CASSPGSQGFYEQYF
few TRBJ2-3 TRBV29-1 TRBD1 TGCAGCGTGGCTACCGGGACAGCTAGCACAGATACGCAGTATTTT CSVATGTASTDTQYF
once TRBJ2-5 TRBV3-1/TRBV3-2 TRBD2 TGTGCCAGCAGCCAAGATAGCGGGGGGAAGACCCAGTACTTC CASSQDSGGKTQYF
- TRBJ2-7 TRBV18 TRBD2 TGTGCCAGCTCGCCCAATCGCGAGCGGGGCTACGAGCAGTACTTC CASSPNRERGYEQYF
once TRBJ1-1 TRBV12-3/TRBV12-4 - TGTGCCAGCAGTCCGGGAGGGGGTTCTGAAGCTTTCTTT CASSPGGGSEAFF
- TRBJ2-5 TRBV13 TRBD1 TGTGCCAGCAGCCAACAGGGGGGACAAGAGACCCAGTACTTC CASSQQGGQETQYF
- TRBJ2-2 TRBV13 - TGTGCCAGCAGCTCCAAGGGGTACACCGGGGAGCTGTTTTTT CASSSKGYTGELFF
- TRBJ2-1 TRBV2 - TGTGCCAGCAGTTTTAGTGGCAATGAGCGGTTCTTC CASSFSGNERFF
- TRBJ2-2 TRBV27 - TGTGCCAGCAGTTTTCAACGTACGGGTAGTAGAAGCACCGGGGAGCTGTTTTTT CASSFQRTGSRSTGELFF
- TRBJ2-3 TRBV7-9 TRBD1 TGTGCCAGCAGCCGATCGGACAGGGGGGGCACAGATACGCAGTATTTT CASSRSDRGGTDTQYF
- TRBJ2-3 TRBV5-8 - TGTGCCAGCAGCCACCGGGCTGGGGCCACAGATACGCAGTATTTT CASSHRAGATDTQYF
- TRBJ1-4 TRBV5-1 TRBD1 TGCGCCAGCAGCCAGACAGGGGGGGATGAAAAACTGTTTTTT CASSQTGGDEKLFF
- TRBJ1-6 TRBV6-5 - TGTGCCAGCAGGGGGGCGGGTGAGGGATCACCCCTCCACTTT CASRGAGEGSPLHF
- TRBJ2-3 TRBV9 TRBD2 TGTGCCAGCAGCGGGATAGCGGGGGATACGCAGTATTTT CASSGIAGDTQYF
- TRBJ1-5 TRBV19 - TGTGCCAGTAGTATCAGAAGGGGAGGAGGTCGATATAGCAATCAGCCCCAGCATTTT CASSIRRGGGRYSNQPQHF
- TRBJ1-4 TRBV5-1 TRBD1 TGCGCCAGCAAGGGACAGGGGAATGAAAAACTGTTTTTT CASKGQGNEKLFF
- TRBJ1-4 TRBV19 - TGTGCCAGTAGTGCCGTGGCGGGGGGCCATGAAAAACTGTTTTTT CASSAVAGGHEKLFF
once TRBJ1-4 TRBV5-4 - TGTGCCAGCAGCTTGGGAGGGCGTGTTGGAGAAAAACTGTTTTTT CASSLGGRVGEKLFF
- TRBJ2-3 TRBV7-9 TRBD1 TGTGCCAGCAGCTCTAGCAGGGGGCTGGCAGATACGCAGTATTTT CASSSSRGLADTQYF
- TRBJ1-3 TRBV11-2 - TGTGCCAGCAGCTTAGCGGCAGGGCCTTACTCTGGAAACACCATATATTTT CASSLAAGPYSGNTIYF
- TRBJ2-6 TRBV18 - TGTGCCAGCTCACCAGCGGGCCGCTCTGGGGCCAACGTCCTGACTTTC CASSPAGRSGANVLTF
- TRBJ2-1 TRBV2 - TGTGCCAGCAGTGGACTACCCTACAATGAGCAGTTCTTC CASSGLPYNEQFF
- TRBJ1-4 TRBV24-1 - TGTGCCACCAGTGACCCCAGGGGCCCAACTAATGAAAAACTGTTTTTT CATSDPRGPTNEKLFF
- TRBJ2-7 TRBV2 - TGTGCCAGCAGTGAGTACGGCTACGAGCAGTACTTC CASSEYGYEQYF
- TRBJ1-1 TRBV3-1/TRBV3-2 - TGTGCCAGCAGATCAAACCGCCCGCATACTGAGGGAAACACTGAAGCTTTCTTT CASRSNRPHTEGNTEAFF
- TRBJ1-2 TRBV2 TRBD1 TGTGCCAGCGAAGGACAGGCCAACTATGGCTACACCTTC CASEGQANYGYTF
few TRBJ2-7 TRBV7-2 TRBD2 TGTGCCAGCAGTGACCTAACTAGCGGGGACTACGAGCAGTACTTC CASSDLTSGDYEQYF
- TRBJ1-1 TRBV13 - TGTGCCAGCACCCTCAGTCTGGGGCGTACTGAAGCTTTCTTT CASTLSLGRTEAFF
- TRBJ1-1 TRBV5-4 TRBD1 TGTGCCAGCAGCCCGGACAGGGCAGAAGCTTTCTTT CASSPDRAEAFF
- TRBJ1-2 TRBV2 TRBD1 TGTGCCAGCAGACAGGGGGCAGGCTATGGCTACACCTTC CASRQGAGYGYTF
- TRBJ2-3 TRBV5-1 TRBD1 TGCGCCAGCAGCTGGGGACAGAGAGAGACAGATACGCAGTATTTT CASSWGQRETDTQYF
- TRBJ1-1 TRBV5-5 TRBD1 TGTGCCAGCAGCCGACCGGGACAGGGAGGAGGCACTGAAGCTTTCTTT CASSRPGQGGGTEAFF
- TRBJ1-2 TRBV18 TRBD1 TGTGCCAGCTCACCGCAACAGGGGGATGGCTACACCTTC CASSPQQGDGYTF
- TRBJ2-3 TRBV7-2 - TGTGCCAGCAGCCCGAGTCGTTTAAACACAGATACGCAGTATTTT CASSPSRLNTDTQYF
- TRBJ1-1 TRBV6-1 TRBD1 TGTGCCAGCAGTGAAGCACAAGCAGGGGGAGGAGTGAACACTGAAGCTTTCTTT CASSEAQAGGGVNTEAFF
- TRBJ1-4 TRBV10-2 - TGCGCCAGCAGGCCAACGGGTAGAACTAATGAAAAACTGTTTTTT CASRPTGRTNEKLFF
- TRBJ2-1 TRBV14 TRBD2 TGTGCCAGCAGCCCGTATAGCGGGGGGGACAATGAGCAGTTCTTC CASSPYSGGDNEQFF
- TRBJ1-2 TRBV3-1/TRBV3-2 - TGTGCCAGCAGCCAAGGTCTCTATGGCTACACCTTC CASSQGLYGYTF
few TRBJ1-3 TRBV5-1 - TGCGCCAGCAGCTCAGGACACGACAACACCATATATTTT CASSSGHDNTIYF
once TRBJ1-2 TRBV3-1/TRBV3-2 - TGTGCCAGCAGCCAAGATCAGGCAGGGTTAAATGGCTACACCTTC CASSQDQAGLNGYTF
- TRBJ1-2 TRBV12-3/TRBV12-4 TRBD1 TGTGCCAGCGGGGGACAGGGATATGGCTACACCTTC CASGGQGYGYTF